These T cell receptor beta chains were read from a single sample in a study of shared clonotypes between healthy human individuals. Sequenced by immunoSEQ multiplex PCR; TCRdb stores in-frame clones only, minus some. This table has some 1,400,000 clones, approximately 97% appearing once. The sequencing sample was made of naive CD4+ T cells sorted from blood. These TCRs come from a man aged 25 to 45 in good health. Both conserved end residues are part of each CDR3. A D gene is named only where the DNA matches it firmly. Clone size appears in some rows only: once, few, many, or a class for an expanded clone.

D gene | J gene | clone size | V gene | CDR3 protein | CDR3 DNA
TRBD2 | TRBJ2-1 | . | TRBV5-1 | CASSKGTNSYNEQFF | TGCGCCAGCTCTAAAGGGACTAACTCCTACAATGAGCAGTTCTTC
. | TRBJ2-3 | . | TRBV9 | CASSAPEWLATQYF | TGTGCCAGCAGCGCCCCCGAGTGGTTAGCGACGCAGTATTTT
TRBD1 | TRBJ2-1 | . | TRBV28 | CASSLLGQAKGEQFF | TGTGCCAGCAGTTTATTGGGACAGGCCAAGGGTGAGCAGTTCTTC
TRBD1 | TRBJ2-7 | . | TRBV9 | CASSVVQGSLNEQYF | TGTGCCAGCAGCGTAGTACAGGGGAGTTTGAACGAGCAGTACTTC
. | TRBJ2-7 | . | TRBV7-3 | CASTTNDSGYEQYF | TGTGCCAGCACCACCAACGATTCTGGGTACGAGCAGTACTTC
. | TRBJ2-7 | . | TRBV28 | CASSSVPFYEQYF | TGTGCCAGCAGTTCTGTCCCCTTCTACGAGCAGTACTTC
TRBD1 | TRBJ1-2 | . | TRBV7-8 | CASTSGTGLGYTF | TGTGCCAGCACTTCGGGGACAGGGCTTGGCTACACCTTC
. | TRBJ1-5 | . | TRBV28 | CASGDWEPQHF | TGTGCCAGCGGGGACTGGGAGCCCCAGCATTTT
TRBD1 | TRBJ2-2 | . | TRBV18 | CASSPDRGKTGELFF | TGTGCCAGCTCACCTGACAGGGGGAAGACCGGGGAGCTGTTTTTT
. | TRBJ2-7 | . | TRBV18 | CASSPGSQNSYEQYF | TGTGCCAGCTCACCAGGCAGCCAAAACTCCTACGAGCAGTACTTC
. | TRBJ1-4 | . | TRBV5-1 | CASSLATIQGEKLFF | TGCGCCAGCAGCTTGGCCACAATCCAGGGGGAAAAACTGTTTTTT
TRBD2 | TRBJ2-7 | . | TRBV27 | CASSPRTSGRSSYEQYF | TGTGCCAGCAGTCCAAGGACTAGCGGGAGGAGTTCCTACGAGCAGTACTTC
. | TRBJ2-5 | once | TRBV4-2 | CASSQDQGSPPSVETQYF | TGTGCCAGCAGCCAAGATCAGGGGTCCCCCCCGAGCGTAGAGACCCAGTACTTC
. | TRBJ2-3 | . | TRBV5-5 | CASSLLGSPHSTDTQYF | TGTGCCAGCAGCTTATTAGGTTCTCCACATAGCACAGATACGCAGTATTTT
. | TRBJ2-3 | . | TRBV4-1 | CASSQDRGKGGPDTQYF | TGCGCCAGCAGCCAAGATCGGGGGAAGGGAGGACCAGATACGCAGTATTTT
TRBD2 | TRBJ2-5 | . | TRBV11-1 | CASSYGTSKGETQYF | TGTGCCAGCAGCTACGGGACTAGCAAGGGAGAGACCCAGTACTTC
TRBD2 | TRBJ2-7 | . | TRBV5-6 | CASSLGLAGGEQYF | TGTGCCAGCAGCTTGGGACTAGCTGGCGGGGAGCAGTACTTC
. | TRBJ2-7 | . | TRBV10-2 | CASTITGSYEQYF | TGCGCCAGCACTATCACGGGATCCTACGAGCAGTACTTC
. | TRBJ1-4 | . | TRBV18 | CASSPGQLNEKLFF | TGTGCCAGCTCACCCGGACAGTTAAATGAAAAACTGTTTTTT
TRBD2 | TRBJ2-5 | . | TRBV9 | CASSPRLAGVIETQYF | TGTGCCAGCAGCCCGCGACTAGCGGGAGTAATCGAGACCCAGTACTTC
. | TRBJ1-2 | . | TRBV28 | CASSLEKYGYTF | TGTGCCAGCAGTTTAGAGAAGTATGGCTACACCTTC
. | TRBJ2-5 | . | TRBV5-1 | CASSLVARQAAETQYF | TGCGCCAGCAGCTTGGTGGCTCGACAGGCGGCAGAGACCCAGTACTTC
. | TRBJ2-2 | . | TRBV10-1 | CASSQTNTGELFF | TGCGCCAGCAGCCAGACTAACACCGGGGAGCTGTTTTTT
. | TRBJ1-1 | . | TRBV28 | CASIRRGSGGKKAFF | TGTGCCAGCATCCGGCGTGGATCCGGGGGAAAAAAAGCTTTCTTT
TRBD1 | TRBJ2-3 | . | TRBV28 | CASSSSPGQGTDTQYF | TGTGCCAGCAGTTCATCTCCGGGACAGGGGACAGATACGCAGTATTTT
TRBD2 | TRBJ2-1 | . | TRBV7-8 | CASSFRTSGSGGRYNEQFF | TGTGCCAGCAGCTTCAGGACTAGCGGGAGCGGTGGGAGGTACAATGAGCAGTTCTTC
. | TRBJ2-3 | . | TRBV5-1 | CASSLQDTDTQYF | TGCGCCAGCAGCTTGCAGGACACAGATACGCAGTATTTT
TRBD2 | TRBJ2-2 | . | TRBV7-9 | CASRISGRAGGELFF | TGTGCCAGCAGAATTAGCGGGAGGGCCGGCGGGGAGCTGTTTTTT
. | TRBJ1-1 | . | TRBV7-9 | CASSLEFRVGGTEAFF | TGTGCCAGCAGCTTAGAGTTCAGGGTGGGGGGCACTGAAGCTTTCTTT
TRBD2 | TRBJ2-2 | . | TRBV28 | CASRRLAATGELFF | TGTGCCAGCAGAAGACTAGCGGCCACCGGGGAGCTGTTTTTT
. | TRBJ1-2 | . | TRBV6-1 | CASSEVGYGYTF | TGTGCCAGCAGTGAGGTGGGATATGGCTACACCTTC
TRBD2 | TRBJ2-5 | . | TRBV5-6 | CASSLNLLALETQYF | TGTGCCAGCAGCTTGAACTTACTAGCGCTAGAGACCCAGTACTTC
TRBD1 | TRBJ1-2 | . | TRBV5-6 | CASSFRDREGYGYTF | TGTGCCAGCAGCTTCCGGGACAGGGAGGGTTATGGCTACACCTTC
. | TRBJ2-1 | . | TRBV5-1 | CASSLARGTNEQFF | TGCGCCAGCAGCTTGGCCAGAGGAACCAATGAGCAGTTCTTC
. | TRBJ1-5 | . | TRBV7-2 | CASSSDPYSNQPQHF | TGTGCCAGCAGCTCTGACCCTTATAGCAATCAGCCCCAGCATTTT
TRBD2 | TRBJ2-7 | . | TRBV15 | CATSRGLAGGPHEQYF | TGTGCCACCAGCAGGGGACTAGCGGGAGGGCCCCACGAGCAGTACTTC
. | TRBJ2-5 | . | TRBV9 | CASSLQGPETQYF | TGTGCCAGCAGCTTACAGGGTCCGGAGACCCAGTACTTC
TRBD1 | TRBJ2-5 | . | TRBV5-1 | CASSSDLAMTGISSTQETQYF | TGCGCCAGCAGCTCCGACCTGGCCATGACAGGGATCAGCAGCACGCAAGAGACCCAGTACTTC
. | TRBJ2-7 | . | TRBV5-4 | CASSLTGNEQYF | TGTGCCAGCAGCTTAACAGGGAACGAGCAGTACTTC
. | TRBJ2-5 | . | TRBV9 | CASSVWGQETQYF | TGTGCCAGCAGCGTATGGGGACAAGAGACCCAGTACTTC
TRBD1 | TRBJ1-5 | . | TRBV6-1 | CASSEGDGDRGYGRYQPQHF | TGTGCCAGCAGTGAAGGGGATGGGGACAGGGGCTATGGTAGGTATCAGCCCCAGCATTTT
. | TRBJ1-2 | . | TRBV19 | CASSILQGANYGYTF | TGTGCCAGTAGTATTTTACAGGGAGCTAACTATGGCTACACCTTC
. | TRBJ2-1 | . | TRBV4-1 | CASSPALGGPGNEQFF | TGCGCCAGCAGCCCCGCCCTGGGGGGACCAGGAAATGAGCAGTTCTTC
TRBD1 | TRBJ2-7 | . | TRBV25-1 | CASSVSGGRYEQYF | TGTGCCAGCAGTGTGTCAGGGGGCCGTTACGAGCAGTACTTC
TRBD2 | TRBJ2-1 | once | TRBV7-4 | CASSSPRTSGRAGFF | TGTGCCAGCAGCTCCCCGAGGACTAGCGGGAGGGCCGGATTCTTC
TRBD1 | TRBJ1-2 | . | TRBV11-2 | CASSLDGPGTGGYTF | TGTGCCAGCAGCTTAGATGGTCCCGGGACAGGAGGCTACACCTTC
TRBD2 | TRBJ2-1 | . | TRBV5-1 | CASTPDKVGLAGGMQFF | TGCGCCAGCACGCCGGACAAGGTTGGACTAGCGGGAGGGATGCAGTTCTTC
. | TRBJ1-5 | . | TRBV15 | CATSRLAQGGSNQPQHF | TGTGCCACCAGCAGGCTCGCACAGGGAGGGAGCAATCAGCCCCAGCATTTT
. | TRBJ2-1 | . | TRBV7-2 | CASSLASYNEQFF | TGTGCCAGCAGCTTAGCGTCCTACAATGAGCAGTTCTTC
TRBD2 | TRBJ2-2 | . | TRBV5-4 | CASSLGLAGTGELFF | TGTGCCAGCAGCCTGGGACTAGCAGGGACCGGGGAGCTGTTTTTT
. | TRBJ2-1 | . | TRBV27 | CASSQAPSYNEQFF | TGTGCCAGCAGTCAAGCCCCCTCCTACAATGAGCAGTTCTTC
. | TRBJ2-7 | . | TRBV16 | CASSDIGAYSYEQYF | TGTGCCAGCAGCGATATCGGAGCCTACTCCTACGAGCAGTACTTC
. | TRBJ2-5 | . | TRBV10-2 | CASSDTHQGETQYF | TGCGCCAGCAGTGATACACACCAAGGGGAGACCCAGTACTTC
. | TRBJ1-5 | . | TRBV28 | CASTRAEGNQPQHF | TGTGCCAGCACCAGGGCCGAGGGCAATCAGCCCCAGCATTTT
. | TRBJ2-3 | . | TRBV7-9 | CASRNRPGTDTQYF | TGTGCCAGCAGAAACAGGCCAGGCACAGATACGCAGTATTTT
. | TRBJ1-2 | . | TRBV2 | CASSAQGANYGYTF | TGTGCCAGCAGTGCCCAGGGTGCTAACTATGGCTACACCTTC